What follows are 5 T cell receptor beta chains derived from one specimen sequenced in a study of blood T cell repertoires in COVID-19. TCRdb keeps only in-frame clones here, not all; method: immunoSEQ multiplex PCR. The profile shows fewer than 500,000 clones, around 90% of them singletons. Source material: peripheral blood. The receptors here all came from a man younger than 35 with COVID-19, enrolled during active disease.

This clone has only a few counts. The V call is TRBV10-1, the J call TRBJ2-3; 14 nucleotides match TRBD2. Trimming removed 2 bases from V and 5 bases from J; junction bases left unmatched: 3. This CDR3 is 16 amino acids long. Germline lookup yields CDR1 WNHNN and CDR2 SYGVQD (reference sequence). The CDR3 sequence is CASSEGTSGRRDTQYF. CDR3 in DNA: TGCGCCAGCAGTGAGGGGACTAGCGGGAGAAGAGATACGCAGTATTTT.

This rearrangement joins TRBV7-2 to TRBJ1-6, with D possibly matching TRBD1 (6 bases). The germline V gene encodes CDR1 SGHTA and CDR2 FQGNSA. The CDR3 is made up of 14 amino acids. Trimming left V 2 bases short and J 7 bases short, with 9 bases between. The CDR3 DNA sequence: TGTGCCAGCAGCTTATACAGGGAAAATTCACCCCTCCACTTT. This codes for CASSLYRENSPLHF.

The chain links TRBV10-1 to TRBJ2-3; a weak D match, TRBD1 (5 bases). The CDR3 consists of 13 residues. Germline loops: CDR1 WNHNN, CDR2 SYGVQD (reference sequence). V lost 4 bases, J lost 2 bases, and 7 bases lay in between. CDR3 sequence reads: CASSGTFTDTQYF. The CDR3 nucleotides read TGCGCCAGCAGTGGGACATTCACAGATACGCAGTATTTT.

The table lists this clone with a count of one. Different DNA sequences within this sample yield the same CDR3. The CDR3 region is CASSPPSGSTDTQYF. The CDR3 region has the DNA TGTGCCAGCTCACCACCGAGCGGATCCACAGATACGCAGTATTTT. The chain joins TRBV18 to TRBJ2-3, with D perhaps TRBD2 (5 bases). Germline V gives CDR1 KGHSH, CDR2 LQKENI. The ends were cut back, 0 bases at V and 2 bases at J, with 9 bases in the middle. The CDR3 has 15 residues.

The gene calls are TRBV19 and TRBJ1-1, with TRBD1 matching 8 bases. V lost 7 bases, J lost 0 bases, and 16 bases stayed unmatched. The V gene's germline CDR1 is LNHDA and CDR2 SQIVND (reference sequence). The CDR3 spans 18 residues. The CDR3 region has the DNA TGTGCCAGTAACTTGGCTCCGGGACAGGTTGACATGAACACTGAAGCTTTCTTT. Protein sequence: CASNLAPGQVDMNTEAFF. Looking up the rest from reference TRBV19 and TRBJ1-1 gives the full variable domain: DGGITQSPKYLFRKEGQNVTLSCEQNLNHDAMYWYRQDPGQGLRLIYYSQIVNDFQKGDIAEGYSVSREKKESFPLTVTSAQKNPTAFYLCASNLAPGQVDMNTEAFFGQGTRLTVV.